This TCR beta chain was identified during a study of T cell responses to AZD1222 COVID-19 vaccine. The CDR3 length is 14 residues. J gave up 5 bases and V 3 bases, and 3 bases lay outside the gene matches. Germline lookup yields CDR1 LNHDA and CDR2 SQIVND (reference sequence). TCRdb's table, derived via immunoSEQ multiplex PCR, lists solely in-frame clones and lacks some. The data contain some 94,000 clones, about 85% of them seen just once; the ten biggest clones take up around 3.1%. The chain couples TRBV19 to TRBJ1-4, with 7 bases lining up with TRBD1. This TCR was sampled from an adult in good health. The material sequenced was peripheral blood, taken on day 0 of AZD1222 vaccination. CDR3 amino acids: CASSILRGNEKLFF. DNA of the CDR3: TGTGCCAGTAGTATCCTCAGGGGGAATGAAAAACTGTTTTTT.